The sequence of this T cell receptor (beta chain) was determined in a study of cytomegalovirus exposure and HLA in healthy donors. PCR was performed using 60 Vbeta and 13 Jbeta primers. Produced via immunoSEQ multiplex PCR; TCRdb's table is partial and in-frame only. The sample lists under 200,000 clones; about three quarters were seen once. This clone showed up just once. The V gene's germline CDR1 is MDHEN and CDR2 SYDVKM. The CDR3 runs 17 residues. Trimming pared 2 bases from V and 4 bases from J, leaving 18 bases between. Sequencing was done on a sample of PBMCs. J is TRBJ2-1 and V is TRBV28, with a tentative D call TRBD2 (6 bases). The sequence derives from a middle-aged woman in good health and CMV-seropositive. This CDR3 reads CASSLPAPGGVYNEQFF. The DNA for the CDR3 is TGTGCCAGCAGTTTACCCGCCCCCGGGGGAGTTTACAATGAGCAGTTCTTC.